Below, one T cell receptor (beta chain) is given with its context. Its antigen is as yet unknown. This entry comes from a study of graft-versus-host responses after intestinal transplantation. General study findings and limits: Early post-transplant declines in HvG were associated with peak levels of circulating GvH clones.

Assay used: immunoSEQ multiplex PCR; TCRdb lists only in-frame clones, some missing. The sample contains around 30,000 clones, about 85% of which appear only once. The length of the CDR3 is 12 residues. Trimming removed 8 bases at V and 0 bases at J, with 6 bases between. Looked up from germline, CDR1 is WNHNN and CDR2 is SYGVQD (reference sequence). Sequences were derived from PBMCs, sampled roughly 68 weeks after intestinal transplantation. The chain links TRBV10-1 to TRBJ2-3; D is unresolved. The receptor comes from a human patient who received an intestinal transplant, so some T cells may come from the graft donor. The CDR3 bases are TGCGCCAGCGGCCCGAGCACAGATACGCAGTATTTT. Amino acids: CASGPSTDTQYF.